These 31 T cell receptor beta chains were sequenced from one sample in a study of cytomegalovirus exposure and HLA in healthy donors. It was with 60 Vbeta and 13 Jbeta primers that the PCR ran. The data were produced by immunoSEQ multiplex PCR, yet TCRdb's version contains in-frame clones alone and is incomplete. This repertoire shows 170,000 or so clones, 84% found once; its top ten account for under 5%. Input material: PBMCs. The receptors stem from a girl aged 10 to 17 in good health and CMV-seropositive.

The CDR3 region is CASSPNPGQGGEQYF. The CDR3, as DNA: TGTGCCAGCAGCCCGAACCCGGGACAGGGTGGCGAGCAGTACTTC. The rearrangement links TRBV9 to TRBJ2-7, with 9 bases aligning to TRBD1. V lost 4 bases to trimming and J lost 6 bases; unmatched junction nucleotides: 11. From germline, CDR1 is SGDLS and CDR2 YYNGEE. This CDR3 spans 15 amino acids.

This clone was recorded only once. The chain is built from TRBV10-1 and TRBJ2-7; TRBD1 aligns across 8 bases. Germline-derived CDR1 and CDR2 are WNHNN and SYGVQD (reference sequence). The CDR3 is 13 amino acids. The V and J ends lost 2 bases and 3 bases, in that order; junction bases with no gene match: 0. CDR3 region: CASSEGQGYEQYF. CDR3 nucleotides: TGCGCCAGCAGTGAGGGACAGGGCTACGAGCAGTACTTC.

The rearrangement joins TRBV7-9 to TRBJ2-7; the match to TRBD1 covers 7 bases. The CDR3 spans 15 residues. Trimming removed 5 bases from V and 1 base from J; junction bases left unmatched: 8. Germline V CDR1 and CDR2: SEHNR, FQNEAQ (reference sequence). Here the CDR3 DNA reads TGTGCCAGCAGCCCCAGGGGGAAACTATCCTACGAGCAGTACTTC. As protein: CASSPRGKLSYEQYF. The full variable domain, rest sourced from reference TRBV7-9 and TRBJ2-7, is DTGVSQNPRHKITKRGQNVTFRCDPISEHNRLYWYRQTLGQGPEFLTYFQNEAQLEKSRLLSDRFSAERPKGSFSTLEIQRTEQGDSAMYLCASSPRGKLSYEQYFGPGTRLTVT.

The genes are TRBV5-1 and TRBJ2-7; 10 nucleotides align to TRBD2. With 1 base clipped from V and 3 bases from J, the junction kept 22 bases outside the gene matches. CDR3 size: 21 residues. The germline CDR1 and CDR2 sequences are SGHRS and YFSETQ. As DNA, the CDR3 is TGCGCCAGCAGCTTGACATCGGGGGTCCGGGGGCTAGCGGGGGACCTCTACGAGCAGTACTTC. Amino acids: CASSLTSGVRGLAGDLYEQYF.

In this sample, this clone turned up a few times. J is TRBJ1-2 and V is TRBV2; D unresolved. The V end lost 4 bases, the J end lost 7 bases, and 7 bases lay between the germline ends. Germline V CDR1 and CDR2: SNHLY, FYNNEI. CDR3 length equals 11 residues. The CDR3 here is CASSASGGYTF. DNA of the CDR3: TGTGCCAGCAGTGCTTCGGGTGGCTACACCTTC.

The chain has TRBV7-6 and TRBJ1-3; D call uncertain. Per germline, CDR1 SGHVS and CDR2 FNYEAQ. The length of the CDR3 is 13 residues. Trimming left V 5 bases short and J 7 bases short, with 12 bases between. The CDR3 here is CASSSWRSNTIYF. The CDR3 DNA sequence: TGTGCCAGCAGCAGCTGGAGGAGCAACACCATATATTTT. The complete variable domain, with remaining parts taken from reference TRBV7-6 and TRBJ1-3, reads GAGVSQSPRYKVTKRGQDVALRCDPISGHVSLYWYRQALGQGPEFLTYFNYEAQQDKSGLPNDRFSAERPEGSISTLTIQRTEQRDSAMYRCASSSWRSNTIYFGEGSWLTVV.

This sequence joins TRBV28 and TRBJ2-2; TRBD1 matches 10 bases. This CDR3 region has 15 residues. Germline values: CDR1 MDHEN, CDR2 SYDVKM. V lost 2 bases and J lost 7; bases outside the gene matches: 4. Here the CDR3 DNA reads TGTGCCAGCAGTTTAACCGGGACAGGGGTCGGGGAGCTGTTTTTT. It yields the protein CASSLTGTGVGELFF.

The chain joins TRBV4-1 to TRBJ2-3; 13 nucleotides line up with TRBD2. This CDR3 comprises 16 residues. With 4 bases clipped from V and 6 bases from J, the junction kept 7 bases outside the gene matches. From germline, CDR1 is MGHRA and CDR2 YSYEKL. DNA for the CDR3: TGCGCCAGCAGCCCCCCACTAGCGGGGGGGCCCGATACGCAGTATTTT. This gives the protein CASSPPLAGGPDTQYF.

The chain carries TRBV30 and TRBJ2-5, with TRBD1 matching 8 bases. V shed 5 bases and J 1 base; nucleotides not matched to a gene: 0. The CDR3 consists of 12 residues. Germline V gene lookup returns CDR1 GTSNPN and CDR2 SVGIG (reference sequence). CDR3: CAWGQGQETQYF. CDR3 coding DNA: TGTGCCTGGGGACAGGGCCAAGAGACCCAGTACTTC.

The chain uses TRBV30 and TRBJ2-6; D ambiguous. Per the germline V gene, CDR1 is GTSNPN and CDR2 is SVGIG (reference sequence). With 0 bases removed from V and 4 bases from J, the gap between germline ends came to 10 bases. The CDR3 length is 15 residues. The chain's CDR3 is CAWSVLEKGANVLTF. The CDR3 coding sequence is TGTGCCTGGAGTGTACTCGAGAAGGGGGCCAACGTCCTGACTTTC.

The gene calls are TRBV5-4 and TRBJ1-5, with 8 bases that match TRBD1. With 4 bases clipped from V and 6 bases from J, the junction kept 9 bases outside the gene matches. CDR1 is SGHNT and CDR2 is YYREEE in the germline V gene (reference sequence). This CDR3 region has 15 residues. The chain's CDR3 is CASSIFGQGRQPQHF. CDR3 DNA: TGTGCCAGCAGCATTTTTGGACAGGGACGTCAGCCCCAGCATTTT.

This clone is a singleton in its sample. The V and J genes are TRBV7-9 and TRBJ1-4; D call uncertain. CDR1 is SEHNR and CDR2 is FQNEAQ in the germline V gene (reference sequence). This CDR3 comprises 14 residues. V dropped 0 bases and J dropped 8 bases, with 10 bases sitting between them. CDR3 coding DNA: TGTGCCAGCAGCTTAGCTAGCGGAGGGGAAAAACTGTTTTTT. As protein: CASSLASGGEKLFF.

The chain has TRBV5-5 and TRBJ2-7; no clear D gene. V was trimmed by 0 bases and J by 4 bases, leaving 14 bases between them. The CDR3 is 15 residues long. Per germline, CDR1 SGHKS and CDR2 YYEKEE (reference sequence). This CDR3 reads CASSLASQALYEQYF. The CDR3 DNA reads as TGTGCCAGCAGCTTGGCGAGTCAGGCACTTTACGAGCAGTACTTC.

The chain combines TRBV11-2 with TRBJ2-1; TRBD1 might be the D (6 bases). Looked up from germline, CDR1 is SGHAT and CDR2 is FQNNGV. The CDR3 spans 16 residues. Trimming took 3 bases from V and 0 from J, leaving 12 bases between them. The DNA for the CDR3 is TGTGCCAGCAGCTTGACGACAGGTAGCTCCTACAATGAGCAGTTCTTC. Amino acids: CASSLTTGSSYNEQFF.

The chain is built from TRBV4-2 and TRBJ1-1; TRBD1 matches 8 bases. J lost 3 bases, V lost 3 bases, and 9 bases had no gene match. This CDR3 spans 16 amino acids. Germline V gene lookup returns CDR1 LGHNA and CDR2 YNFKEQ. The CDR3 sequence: CASSHPRQGSYTEAFF. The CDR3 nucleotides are TGTGCCAGCAGCCACCCCCGACAGGGGTCGTACACTGAAGCTTTCTTT.

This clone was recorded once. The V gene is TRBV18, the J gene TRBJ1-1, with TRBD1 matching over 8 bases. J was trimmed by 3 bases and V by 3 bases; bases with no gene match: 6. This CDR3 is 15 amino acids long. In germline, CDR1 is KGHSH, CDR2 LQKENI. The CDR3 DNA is TGTGCCAGCTCACCCCAGGGGGCGCGGGACACTGAAGCTTTCTTT. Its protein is CASSPQGARDTEAFF.

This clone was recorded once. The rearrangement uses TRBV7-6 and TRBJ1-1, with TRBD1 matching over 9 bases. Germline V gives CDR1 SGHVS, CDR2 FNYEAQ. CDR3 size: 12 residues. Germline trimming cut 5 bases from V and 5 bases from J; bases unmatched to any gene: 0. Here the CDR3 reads CASSGTGTEAFF. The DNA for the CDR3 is TGTGCCAGCAGCGGGACAGGGACTGAAGCTTTCTTT.

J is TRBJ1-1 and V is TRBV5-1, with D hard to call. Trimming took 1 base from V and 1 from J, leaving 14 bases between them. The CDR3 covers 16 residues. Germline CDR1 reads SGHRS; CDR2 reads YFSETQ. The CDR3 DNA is TGCGCCAGCAGCTTGTACCTCGGGGTCGGGAACACTGAAGCTTTCTTT. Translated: CASSLYLGVGNTEAFF.

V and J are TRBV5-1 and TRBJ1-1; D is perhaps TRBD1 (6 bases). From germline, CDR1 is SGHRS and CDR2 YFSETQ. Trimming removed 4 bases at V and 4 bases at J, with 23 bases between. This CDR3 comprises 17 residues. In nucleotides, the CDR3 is TGCGCCAGCAGCACGCAAATAACAGGGAACGTTGGCACTGAAGCTTTCTTT. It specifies CASSTQITGNVGTEAFF.

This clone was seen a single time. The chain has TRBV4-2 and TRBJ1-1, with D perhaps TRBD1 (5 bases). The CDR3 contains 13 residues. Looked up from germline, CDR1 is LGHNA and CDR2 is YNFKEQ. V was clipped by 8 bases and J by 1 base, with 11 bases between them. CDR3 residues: CASVRGGNTEAFF. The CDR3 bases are TGTGCCAGCGTACGGGGGGGGAACACTGAAGCTTTCTTT.

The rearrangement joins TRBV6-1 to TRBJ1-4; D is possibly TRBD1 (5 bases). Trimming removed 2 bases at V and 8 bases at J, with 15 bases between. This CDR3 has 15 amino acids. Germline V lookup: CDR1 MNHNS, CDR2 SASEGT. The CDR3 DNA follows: TGTGCCAGCAGTGAAAAGGGGAGGGTTCAGGAAAAACTGTTTTTT. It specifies CASSEKGRVQEKLFF.

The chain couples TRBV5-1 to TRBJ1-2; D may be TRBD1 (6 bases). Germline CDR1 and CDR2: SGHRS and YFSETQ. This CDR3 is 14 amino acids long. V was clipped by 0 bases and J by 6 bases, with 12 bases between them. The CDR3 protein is CASSLVQGNDGYTF. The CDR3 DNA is TGCGCCAGCAGCTTGGTACAGGGAAACGATGGCTACACCTTC. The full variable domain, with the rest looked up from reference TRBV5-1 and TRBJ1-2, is KAGVTQTPRYLIKTRGQQVTLSCSPISGHRSVSWYQQTPGQGLQFLFEYFSETQRNKGNFPGRFSGRQFSNSRSEMNVSTLELGDSALYLCASSLVQGNDGYTFGSGTRLTVV.

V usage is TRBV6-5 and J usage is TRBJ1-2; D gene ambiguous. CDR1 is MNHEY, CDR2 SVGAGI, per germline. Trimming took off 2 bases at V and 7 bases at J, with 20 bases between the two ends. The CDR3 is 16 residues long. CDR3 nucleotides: TGTGCCAGCAGTTACGGGCTTGCCTCAGCCCCAGGTGGCTACACCTTC. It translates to CASSYGLASAPGGYTF.

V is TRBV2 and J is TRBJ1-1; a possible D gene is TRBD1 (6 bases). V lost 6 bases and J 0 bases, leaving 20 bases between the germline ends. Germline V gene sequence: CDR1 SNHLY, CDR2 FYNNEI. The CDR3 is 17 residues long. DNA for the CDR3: TGTGCCAGCAGGCGAAGGGGGGGAGCCTTGATGAACACTGAAGCTTTCTTT. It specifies CASRRRGGALMNTEAFF.

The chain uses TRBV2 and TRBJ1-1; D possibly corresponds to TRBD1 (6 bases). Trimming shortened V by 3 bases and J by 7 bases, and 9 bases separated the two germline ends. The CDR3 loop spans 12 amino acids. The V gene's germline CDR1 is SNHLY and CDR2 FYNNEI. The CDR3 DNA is TGTGCCAGCAGTGAGCAGGGGCTTGAAGCTTTCTTT. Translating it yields CASSEQGLEAFF.

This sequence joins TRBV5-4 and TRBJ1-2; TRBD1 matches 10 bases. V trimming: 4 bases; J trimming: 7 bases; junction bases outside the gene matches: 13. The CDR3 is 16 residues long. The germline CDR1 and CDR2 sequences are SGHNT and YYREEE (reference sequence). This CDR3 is CASSVDRGQRVGGYTF. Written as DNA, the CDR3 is TGTGCCAGCAGCGTCGACAGGGGGCAACGGGTTGGTGGCTACACCTTC.

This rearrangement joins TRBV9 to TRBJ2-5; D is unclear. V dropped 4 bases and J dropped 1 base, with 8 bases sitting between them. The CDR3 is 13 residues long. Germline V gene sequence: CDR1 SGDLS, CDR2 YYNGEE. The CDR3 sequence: CASSPNTQETQYF. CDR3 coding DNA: TGTGCCAGCAGCCCAAACACCCAAGAGACCCAGTACTTC.

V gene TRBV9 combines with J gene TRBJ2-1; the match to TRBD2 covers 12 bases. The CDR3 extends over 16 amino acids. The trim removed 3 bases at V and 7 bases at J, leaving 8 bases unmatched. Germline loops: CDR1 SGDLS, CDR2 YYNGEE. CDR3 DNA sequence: TGTGCCAGCAGCGGGACACTAGCGGGGGGCGGAAATGAGCAGTTCTTC. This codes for CASSGTLAGGGNEQFF.

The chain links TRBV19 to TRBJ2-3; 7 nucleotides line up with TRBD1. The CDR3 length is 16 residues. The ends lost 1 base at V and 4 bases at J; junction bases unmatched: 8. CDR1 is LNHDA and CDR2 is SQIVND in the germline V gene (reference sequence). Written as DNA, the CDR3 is TGTGCCAGTAGTATAGGACAGGGCGTGTATGCAGATACGCAGTATTTT. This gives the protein CASSIGQGVYADTQYF.

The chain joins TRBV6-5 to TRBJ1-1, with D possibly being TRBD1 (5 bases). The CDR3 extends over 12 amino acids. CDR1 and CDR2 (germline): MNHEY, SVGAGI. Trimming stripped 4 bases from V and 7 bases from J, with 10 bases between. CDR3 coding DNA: TGTGCCAGCAGTTCCCGGGGGATTGAAGCTTTCTTT. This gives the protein CASSSRGIEAFF.

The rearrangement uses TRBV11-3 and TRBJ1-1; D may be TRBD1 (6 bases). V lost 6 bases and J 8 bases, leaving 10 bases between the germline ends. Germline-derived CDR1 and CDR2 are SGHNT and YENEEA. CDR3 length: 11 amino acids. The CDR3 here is CASSLGAEAFF. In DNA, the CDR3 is TGTGCCAGCAGTCTGGGGGCCGAAGCTTTCTTT.